This T cell receptor beta chain appears in the sequencing data of a study of blood T cell repertoires in COVID-19. Whole-study context: Both acute and convalescent COVID-19 samples were obtained from the United States, Italy and Spain. T cells, B-cell-depleted T cells, or PBMCs provided the cDNA or gDNA that served as material.

Study processing details: Reference gene primer amplification gave nucleated cell count estimates. Profiling relied on immunoSEQ multiplex PCR, and the TCRdb table lists in-frame clones only, not all of them. D and trimming come from the DNA, and the V and J calls and clone size come from that table. Of approximately 150,000 clones listed, around 86% are singletons. Looked up from germline, CDR1 is DFQATT and CDR2 is SNEGSKA (reference sequence). The CDR3 has 14 amino acids. V shed 3 bases, J shed 0 bases, and the junction held 4 bases outside the gene matches. This sequence originates from a man between 70 and 80 years old with acute or convalescent COVID-19. J is TRBJ2-7 and V is TRBV20-1, with 8 bases fitting TRBD2. Sequencing was done on a sample of peripheral blood. The CDR3 DNA follows: TGCAGTGCTAGTTTAACTAGCGGCTCCTACGAGCAGTACTTC. Protein: CSASLTSGSYEQYF.